The 22 T cell receptor beta chains reported below all come from one sample, sequenced in a study of blood T cell repertoires in COVID-19. Repertoires were generated with immunoSEQ multiplex PCR, while TCRdb's copy carries only in-frame clones and drops some. The sample contains about 76,000 clones, 80% to 90% of which appear only once. The sample comprised peripheral blood. Receptors were obtained from a man aged 45-60 years with active COVID-19.

This sequence joins TRBV11-3 and TRBJ2-2, with 13 bases fitting TRBD2. J lost 4 bases, V lost 3 bases, and 11 bases had no gene match. Germline-derived CDR1 and CDR2 are SGHNT and YENEEA. This CDR3 spans 19 amino acids. CDR3 bases: TGTGCCAGCAGCTTGGACGGGACTAGCGGGACCCCGGGCACCGGGGAGCTGTTTTTT. This translates into CASSLDGTSGTPGTGELFF.

V and J are TRBV5-4 and TRBJ1-2; 7 positions match TRBD1. CDR1 is SGHNT, CDR2 YYREEE, per germline (reference sequence). The CDR3 is 12 residues long. V trimming: 6 bases; J trimming: 8 bases; junction bases outside the gene matches: 7. CDR3 residues: CASTQGGLGYTF. CDR3 DNA: TGTGCCAGCACCCAAGGGGGCCTCGGCTACACCTTC.

This rearrangement joins TRBV5-4 to TRBJ1-2; D not resolved. V lost 0 bases and J 6 bases, leaving 9 bases between the germline ends. The CDR3 length is 13 residues. The germline gives CDR1 SGHNT, CDR2 YYREEE (reference sequence). The CDR3 reads CASSLAGSNGYTF. The CDR3 region has the DNA TGTGCCAGCAGCTTGGCCGGGAGTAATGGCTACACCTTC.

The chain has TRBV11-3 and TRBJ2-2, with D perhaps TRBD1 (5 bases). The length of the CDR3 is 16 residues. V gave up 5 bases and J gave up 0 bases, with 13 bases separating them. Germline-derived CDR1 and CDR2 are SGHNT and YENEEA. CDR3 coding DNA: TGTGCCAGCAGCCGGACACTGGGGTCGAACACCGGGGAGCTGTTTTTT. Translated: CASSRTLGSNTGELFF.

This clone showed up just a few times. The V gene is TRBV9, the J gene TRBJ2-7, with D maybe TRBD1 (7 bases). Germline CDR1 is SGDLS and CDR2 is YYNGEE. The CDR3 is 14 amino acids. Trimming left V 4 bases short and J 7 bases short, with 18 bases between. CDR3 sequence reads: CASSPPVAGGEQYF. CDR3 nucleotide sequence: TGTGCCAGCAGCCCCCCGGTGGCAGGGGGGGAGCAGTACTTC. The variable domain in full, with the rest retrieved from reference TRBV9 and TRBJ2-7, is DSGVTQTPKHLITATGQRVTLRCSPRSGDLSVYWYQQSLDQGLQFLIQYYNGEERAKGNILERFSAQQFPDLHSELNLSSLELGDSALYFCASSPPVAGGEQYFGPGTRLTVT.

The gene calls are TRBV6-5 and TRBJ1-1; 8 bases fit TRBD1. J gave up 6 bases and V 6 bases, and 9 bases lay outside the gene matches. The CDR3 sequence is 14 residues long. The germline gives CDR1 MNHEY, CDR2 SVGAGI. The CDR3 bases are TGTGCCAGCAGGGAGGACAGGGTCCCCCCTGAAGCTTTCTTT. This encodes CASREDRVPPEAFF.

The V and J genes are TRBV6-5 and TRBJ1-4; tentatively, D is TRBD1 (6 bases). The V and J ends lost 6 bases and 3 bases respectively, with 11 bases between them. The CDR3 sequence is 14 residues long. Germline V gene sequence: CDR1 MNHEY, CDR2 SVGAGI. The CDR3 spells CASRQQGSNEKLFF. CDR3 nucleotide sequence: TGTGCCAGCAGGCAACAGGGTTCTAATGAAAAACTGTTTTTT.

This chain connects TRBV4-2 to TRBJ1-2, with D possibly being TRBD1 (5 bases). V dropped 2 bases and J dropped 3 bases, with 13 bases sitting between them. Germline V gives CDR1 LGHNA, CDR2 YNFKEQ. This CDR3 comprises 15 residues. The DNA of the CDR3 is TGTGCCAGCAGCCAATTCAGGGCGGGAGACTATGGCTACACCTTC. Protein sequence: CASSQFRAGDYGYTF.

The V gene is TRBV7-9, the J gene TRBJ1-4; possibly TRBD1 for D (6 bases). The CDR3 consists of 18 residues. From germline, CDR1 is SEHNR and CDR2 FQNEAQ (reference sequence). Trimming shortened V by 1 base and J by 12 bases, and 27 bases separated the two germline ends. The CDR3 loop is CASSLVRTAGRERGELFF. The CDR3 bases are TGTGCCAGCAGCTTAGTTCGGACAGCGGGGCGTGAGAGGGGGGAACTGTTTTTT.

CDR3 nucleotide sequence: TGTGCCACCAGCAGAGCTTGGGGACAGGGGAACTACGAGCAGTACTTC. Translated, it gives CATSRAWGQGNYEQYF. The rearrangement joins TRBV15 to TRBJ2-7, with 10 nucleotides matching TRBD1. Per the germline V gene, CDR1 is LNHNV and CDR2 is YYDKDF (reference sequence). The CDR3 has 16 residues. Trimming at V came to 1 base and at J to 3 bases, leaving 6 bases not matched to a gene.

The V and J genes are TRBV6-5 and TRBJ1-2, with 9 bases matching TRBD1. Germline CDR1 reads MNHEY; CDR2 reads SVGAGI. Germline trimming cut 0 bases from V and 6 bases from J; bases unmatched to any gene: 8. The CDR3 length is 16 residues. The CDR3 DNA sequence: TGTGCCAGCAGTTACTCGACTTTACAGGGGGCTGATGGCTACACCTTC. Protein sequence: CASSYSTLQGADGYTF.

The CDR3 DNA sequence: TGCGCCAGCAGCCCTACTGAGCGGGAGGTGCGCGAGCAGTACTTC. Translated, it gives CASSPTEREVREQYF. This chain links TRBV4-1 with TRBJ2-7, with 9 bases matching TRBD2. V trimming: 4 bases; J trimming: 6 bases; junction bases outside the gene matches: 10. The CDR3 contains 15 residues. Germline CDR1 and CDR2: MGHRA and YSYEKL.

This chain uses TRBV12-3 or TRBV12-4 with TRBJ1-5, with a tentative D call TRBD1 (5 bases). The CDR3 length is 13 residues. V lost 8 bases to trimming and J lost 4 bases, with 12 bases between them. For the CDR3, the DNA is TGTGCCAGCTCCAGGGCTGGGAATCAGCCCCAGCATTTT. It is translated as CASSRAGNQPQHF.

This clone has just one count. V is TRBV30 and J is TRBJ1-1; D unclear. The CDR3 contains 12 residues. Trimming left V 0 bases short and J 6 bases short, with 8 bases between. The germline V gene encodes CDR1 GTSNPN and CDR2 SVGIG (reference sequence). CDR3 sequence: CAWSVLLPEAFF. The CDR3 coding sequence is TGTGCCTGGAGTGTACTCCTACCTGAAGCTTTCTTT.

The rearrangement uses TRBV19 and TRBJ1-2, with unresolved D. This CDR3 region has 12 residues. Germline CDR1 and CDR2: LNHDA and SQIVND (reference sequence). The V end lost 5 bases, the J end lost 6 bases, and 10 bases lay between the germline ends. The CDR3 spells CASSPKAHGYTF. DNA for the CDR3: TGTGCCAGTAGTCCAAAAGCCCATGGCTACACCTTC.

This chain connects TRBV19 to TRBJ1-1; 10 bases are shared with TRBD1. Germline values: CDR1 LNHDA, CDR2 SQIVND (reference sequence). Trimming at V came to 2 bases and at J to 1 base, leaving 7 bases not matched to a gene. The CDR3 totals 17 residues. CDR3 residues: CASSIRPGTGANTEAFF. The CDR3 DNA reads TGTGCCAGTAGTATACGGCCAGGGACAGGGGCGAACACTGAAGCTTTCTTT.

The rearrangement links TRBV2 to TRBJ1-2; D might be TRBD1 (5 bases). The CDR3 extends over 12 amino acids. Deletions cut 9 bases from V and 6 bases from J, with 14 bases between. Germline V CDR1 and CDR2: SNHLY, FYNNEI. DNA of the CDR3: TGTGCCAGAAGGGGAGGGCCGGATGGCTACACCTTC. Its protein product is CARRGGPDGYTF.

The chain links TRBV9 to TRBJ2-2; TRBD2 matches at 7 bases. CDR1 SGDLS and CDR2 YYNGEE come from the germline V gene. With 4 bases clipped from V and 1 base from J, the junction kept 7 bases outside the gene matches. This CDR3 has 16 residues. The CDR3 DNA is TGTGCCAGCAGCCCCGGGGACTATCTGAACACCGGGGAGCTGTTTTTT. This encodes CASSPGDYLNTGELFF. Full variable domain (outside the CDR3, taken from reference TRBV9 and TRBJ2-2): DSGVTQTPKHLITATGQRVTLRCSPRSGDLSVYWYQQSLDQGLQFLIQYYNGEERAKGNILERFSAQQFPDLHSELNLSSLELGDSALYFCASSPGDYLNTGELFFGEGSRLTVL.

V and J are TRBV3-1 (or the pseudogene TRBV3-2) and TRBJ1-3; maybe TRBD1 (5 bases). V was shortened by 4 bases and J by 2 bases, with 9 bases between the two germline ends. The CDR3 loop spans 14 amino acids. Germline CDR1 reads LGHDT; CDR2 reads YNNKEL (reference sequence). The CDR3 spells CASSPPGAGNTIYF. The CDR3 DNA reads as TGTGCCAGCAGCCCGCCGGGGGCTGGAAACACCATATATTTT.

The chain links TRBV4-3 to TRBJ2-7, with 11 positions matching TRBD2. Per the germline V gene, CDR1 is LGHNA and CDR2 is YSLEER. J lost 0 bases, V lost 1 base, and 2 bases had no gene match. This CDR3 contains 16 residues. CDR3 protein: CASSQGTSGSSYEQYF. The CDR3 nucleotides are TGCGCCAGCAGCCAAGGTACTAGCGGGAGCTCCTACGAGCAGTACTTC.

The V call is TRBV19, the J call TRBJ1-1, with 8 bases identical to TRBD1. With V trimmed by 9 bases and J by 1 base, 10 bases remained unmatched. The germline CDR1 and CDR2 sequences are LNHDA and SQIVND (reference sequence). The CDR3 is 15 residues long. CDR3 bases: TGTGCCAGCAGGACAGGGTGGTTGGCGAACACTGAAGCTTTCTTT. Amino acids: CASRTGWLANTEAFF. The full variable domain, with the rest looked up from reference TRBV19 and TRBJ1-1, is DGGITQSPKYLFRKEGQNVTLSCEQNLNHDAMYWYRQDPGQGLRLIYYSQIVNDFQKGDIAEGYSVSREKKESFPLTVTSAQKNPTAFYLCASRTGWLANTEAFFGQGTRLTVV.

V gene TRBV5-4 combines with J gene TRBJ2-4; 9 bases are a match to TRBD1. Germline values: CDR1 SGHNT, CDR2 YYREEE (reference sequence). The CDR3 has 15 residues. J lost 8 bases, V lost 0 bases, and 6 bases had no gene match. CDR3 nucleotides: TGTGCCAGCAGCTTGGAGGGGGACAGGGCGGACATTCAGTACTTC. This sequence encodes CASSLEGDRADIQYF.